This TCR beta chain was recovered during a study of T cells in Graves' hyperthyroidism and ophthalmopathy. Amplification yielded TCR beta CDR3 regions, with RNA transcripts as the source. HTBI primers drove first-round RT-PCR of the TCR CDR3. TCRdb re-called the multiplex PCR reads through MiXCR, storing one row per CDR3 protein. The sample carries about 270,000 distinct CDR3 sequences, 25% to 30% recorded once. Study outcomes and limitations: Researchers found most expanded thyroid clonotypes above 0.001 in blood as well.

The sample holds a few counts of this clonotype. What it recognizes is unknown. Germline CDR1 LGHDT, CDR2 YNNKEL (reference sequence). The CDR3 contains 13 residues. The V end was cut by 4 bases, the J end by 4 bases, with 10 bases between. The material sequenced was blood. The chain employs TRBV3-1 and TRBJ1-1; no definite D call. The receptor comes from a man aged 35-49 years with Graves' hyperthyroidism that later progressed to Graves' ophthalmopathy. Here the CDR3 DNA reads TGTGCCAGCAGCCGAACCCCCGGCACTGAAGCTTTCTTT. The encoded protein is CASSRTPGTEAFF.